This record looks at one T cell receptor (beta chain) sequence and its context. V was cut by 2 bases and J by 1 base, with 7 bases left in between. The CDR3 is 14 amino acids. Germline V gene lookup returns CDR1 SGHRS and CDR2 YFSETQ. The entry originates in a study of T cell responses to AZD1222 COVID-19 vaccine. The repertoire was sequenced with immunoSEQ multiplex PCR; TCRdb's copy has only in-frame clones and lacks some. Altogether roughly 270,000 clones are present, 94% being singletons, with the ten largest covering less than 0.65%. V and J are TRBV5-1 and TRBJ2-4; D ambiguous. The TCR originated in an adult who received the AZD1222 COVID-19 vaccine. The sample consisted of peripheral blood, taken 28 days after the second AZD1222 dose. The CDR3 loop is CASSLGPAKNIQYF. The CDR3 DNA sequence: TGCGCCAGCAGCTTAGGGCCTGCCAAAAACATTCAGTACTTC.